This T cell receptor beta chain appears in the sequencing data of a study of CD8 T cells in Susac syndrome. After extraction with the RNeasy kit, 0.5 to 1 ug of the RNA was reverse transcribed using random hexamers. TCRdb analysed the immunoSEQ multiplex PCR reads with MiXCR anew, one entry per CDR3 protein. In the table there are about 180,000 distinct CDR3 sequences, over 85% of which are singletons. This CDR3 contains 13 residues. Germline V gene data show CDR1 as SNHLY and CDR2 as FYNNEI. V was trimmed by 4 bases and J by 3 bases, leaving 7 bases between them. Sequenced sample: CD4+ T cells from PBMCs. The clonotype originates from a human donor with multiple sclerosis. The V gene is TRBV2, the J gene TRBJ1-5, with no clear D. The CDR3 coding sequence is TGTGCCAGCAGTGTGACCTTCAATCAGCCCCAGCATTTT. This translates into CASSVTFNQPQHF.